This T cell receptor (beta chain) comes out of a study of T cell repertoires in ileal Crohn's disease (dated by TCRdb to between 2017 and 2020). Looking at the study overall: The median duration of disease was roughly 8.2 years, and at the time of surgery roughly 38% of patients were active smokers. Roughly half of the patients were given postoperative therapy, with some 17 on anti-TNF agents and over 9 on thiopurines. All patients had surgery for a complication: stricturing disease in about 60% and penetrating disease in about 40%. A Rutgeerts score above i0 was used to define endoscopic postoperative recurrence. A prospective multicentre cohort supplied the 55 to 65 Crohn's disease patients whose TCR repertoires were analysed. The study sequenced approximately 180 mucosal samples from around 57 patients, taken at several locations on the surgical specimen and at postoperative endoscopy. The study ran alongside a multicentre cohort designed to identify predictors of early endoscopic recurrence after ileocolonic resection. Study-wide findings and limitations: Only a subgroup of patients, of unstated size, had their mucosal CD4 and CD8 T cells sorted and sequenced. A significantly higher proportion of clonal expansions was observed in active smokers at surgery than in non-smokers (25.9% vs 17.9%, p=0.02). Higher percentages of high-frequency clones at the time of surgery were linked to endoscopic recurrence, and every patient with clonality above 26.8% (18/57) had recurrence. Sorted CD8 T cells carried more high-frequency clones than CD4 T cells, suggesting mucosal expansions were mainly CD8.

About this clone itself: Its target antigen remains unknown. It has no much larger one-base neighbor in the sample; base qualities were not kept.

Trimming takes 0 bases from V and 7 bases from J, and the germline ends sit 10 bases apart. The CDR3, cysteine through phenylalanine, is 13 amino acids long. The entry retains the CDR3 DNA only, 39 bases that are in frame from base 1. Adults with ileal or ileocolonic Crohn's disease for whom ileocolonic resection was indicated were considered eligible. Whole ileal mucosal biopsies were kept frozen at -80 degrees C prior to DNA extraction. Genomic DNA was extracted from frozen whole biopsies using a TRizol-based method and was quantified with a NanoDrop 2000 spectrophotometer. Roughly 500 nanograms of biopsy DNA per sample were submitted for commercial TCRB immunosequencing. Adaptive Biotechnology amplified CDR3 regions from genomic DNA with a two-step multiplex PCR that controlled for amplification bias. The first PCR used primers for every V and J gene segment; the second PCR added barcodes and Illumina adapters. An Illumina instrument was used to sequence the CDR3 libraries. Per the source publication's procedure: Vendor-provided pipelines were combined with custom analysis of raw data in R/Bioconductor under R version 3.3.0. Clonality, ranging from 0 to 1, was calculated as the inverse of the normalised Shannon entropy of all productive clones. The repertoire share taken up by the top 100 clones defined high-frequency clones, and only clones that passed a 95% confidence test were kept. The Simpson index measured repertoire diversity, and the Morisita-Horn index measured overlap between samples. TCRdb took this table from immuneACCESS and kept in-frame rearrangements with V and J called. Such tables lack part of the clones; where checked against another copy, unresolved V genes explain under half of the gap, and the rest is unexplained. V and J calls and clone size are given by that table; D and trimming were obtained from the DNA. This sample holds about 4,900 clones; about nine tenths were observed only once. Of the sample, around 5.4% falls within the top ten clones.

Sequenced sample: ileal tissue. The source is an adult with Crohn's disease. This chain joins TRBV5-3 to TRBJ1-2; perhaps TRBD1 is the D gene, with 5 bases matching. TRBV5-3 carries the ORF label, with uncertain function. The bases read TGTGCCAGAAGCTTGGAAGGAGGGGTTGGCTACACCTTC. It translates to CARSLEGGVGYTF.